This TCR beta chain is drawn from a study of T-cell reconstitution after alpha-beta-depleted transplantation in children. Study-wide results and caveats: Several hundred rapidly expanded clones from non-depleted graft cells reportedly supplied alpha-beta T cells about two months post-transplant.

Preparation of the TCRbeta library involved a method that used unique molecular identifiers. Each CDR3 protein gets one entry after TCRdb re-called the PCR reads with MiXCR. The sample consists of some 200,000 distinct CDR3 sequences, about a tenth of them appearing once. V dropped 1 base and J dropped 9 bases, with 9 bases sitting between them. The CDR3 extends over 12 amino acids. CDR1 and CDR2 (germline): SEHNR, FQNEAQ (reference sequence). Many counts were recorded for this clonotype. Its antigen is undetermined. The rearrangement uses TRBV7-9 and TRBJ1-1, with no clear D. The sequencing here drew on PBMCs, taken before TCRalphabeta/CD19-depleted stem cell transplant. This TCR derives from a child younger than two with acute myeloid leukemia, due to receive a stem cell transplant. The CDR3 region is CASSLGGFQAFF. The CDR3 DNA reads TGTGCCAGCAGCTTAGGAGGTTTCCAAGCTTTCTTT. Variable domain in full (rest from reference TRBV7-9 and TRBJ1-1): DTGVSQNPRHKITKRGQNVTFRCDPISEHNRLYWYRQTLGQGPEFLTYFQNEAQLEKSRLLSDRFSAERPKGSFSTLEIQRTEQGDSAMYLCASSLGGFQAFFGQGTRLTVV.